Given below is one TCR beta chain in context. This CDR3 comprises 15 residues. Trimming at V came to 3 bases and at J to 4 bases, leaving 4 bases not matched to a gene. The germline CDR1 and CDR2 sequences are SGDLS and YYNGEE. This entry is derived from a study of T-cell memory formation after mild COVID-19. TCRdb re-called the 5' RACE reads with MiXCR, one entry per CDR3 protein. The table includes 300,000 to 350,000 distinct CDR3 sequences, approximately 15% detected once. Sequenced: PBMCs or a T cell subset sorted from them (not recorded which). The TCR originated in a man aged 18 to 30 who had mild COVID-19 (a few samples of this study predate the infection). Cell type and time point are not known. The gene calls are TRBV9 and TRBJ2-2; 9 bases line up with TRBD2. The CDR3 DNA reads TGTGCCAGCAGCGCTAGCGGGGCACCCACCGGGGAGCTGTTTTTT. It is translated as CASSASGAPTGELFF. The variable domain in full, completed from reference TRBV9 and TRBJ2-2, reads DSGVTQTPKHLITATGQRVTLRCSPRSGDLSVYWYQQSLDQGLQFLIQYYNGEERAKGNILERFSAQQFPDLHSELNLSSLELGDSALYFCASSASGAPTGELFFGEGSRLTVL.